These T cell receptor beta chains were read from a single sample in a study of CD8 T cells in Susac syndrome. TCRdb reanalysed the immunoSEQ multiplex PCR reads using MiXCR and keeps one entry per CDR3 protein. The top ten hold 0.75% of the sample, which has approximately 57,000 distinct CDR3 sequences, 95% seen once. The material sequenced was CD8+ T cells from PBMCs. These receptors were collected from a human donor with Susac syndrome. The CDR3 runs from the conserved cysteine through the conserved F or W. A D gene is named only where the DNA matches it firmly. The size of a clone is reported for some rows only, either as once, few or many, or as a class for expanded clones.

v_call	d_call	j_call	clone_size	cdr3_nt	cdr3_aa
TRBV7-9	TRBD2	TRBJ2-3	NA	TGTGCCAGCAGCTTACGCGGGGGGGCCTCAGATACGCAGTATTTT	CASSLRGGASDTQYF
TRBV2	NA	TRBJ2-1	NA	TGTGCCAACATTATGCCCCAGGACAATGAGCAGTTCTTC	CANIMPQDNEQFF
TRBV20-1	TRBD2	TRBJ2-5	NA	TGCAGTGCTCTTGGACTAGCGGGGGTTGAAGAGACCCAGTACTTC	CSALGLAGVEETQYF
TRBV6-6	NA	TRBJ2-3	NA	TGTGCCACTGCGCTCGATACGCAGTATTTT	CATALDTQYF
TRBV29-1	NA	TRBJ2-2	NA	TGCAGCGTCCCCTATTCCGGGGAGCTGTTTTTT	CSVPYSGELFF
TRBV13	NA	TRBJ2-1	NA	TGTGCCAGCACCTTTGGGGAACTAAGGCATGAGCAGTTCTTC	CASTFGELRHEQFF
TRBV4-1	TRBD1	TRBJ1-5	few	TGCGCCAGCAGCCAGGTCCTGGGACAGTCGAATCAGCCCCAGCATTTT	CASSQVLGQSNQPQHF
TRBV5-6	NA	TRBJ2-7	NA	TGTGCCAGCAGCCTACAGGGTAGTCACGAGCAGTACTTC	CASSLQGSHEQYF
TRBV28	NA	TRBJ2-3	NA	TGTGCCAGCATTAGCAGGGGCTCTATGGATACGCAGTATTTT	CASISRGSMDTQYF
TRBV29-1	NA	TRBJ2-7	once	TGCAGCGTAGAGGGCAGACTCTACGAGCAGTACTTC	CSVEGRLYEQYF
TRBV20-1	NA	TRBJ2-2	NA	TGCAGTGCCAAAGAGGAGGGGAACACCGGGGAGCTGTTTTTT	CSAKEEGNTGELFF